This T cell receptor beta chain was identified during a study of T cell changes during pregnancy in multiple sclerosis. V was clipped by 1 base and J by 6 bases, with 12 bases between them. This CDR3 is built from 14 residues. Per the germline V gene, CDR1 is SGHVS and CDR2 is FQNEAQ. Sequencing used immunoSEQ multiplex PCR; TCRdb keeps in-frame clones, though not all of them. The repertoire has tens of thousands of clones, about 92% of them found once; the top ten carry more than 2.5%. The chain is built from TRBV7-8 and TRBJ2-5; weak D call: TRBD2 (6 bases). This TCR was sampled from a female donor with multiple sclerosis, enrolled in a pregnancy study. The starting material was peripheral blood, obtained in the second trimester of pregnancy. The CDR3 DNA follows: TGTGCCAGCAGCTTAGATGGGGGGACCAAGACCCAGTACTTC. Its protein is CASSLDGGTKTQYF. The full variable domain, completed using reference TRBV7-8 and TRBJ2-5, is GAGVSQSPRYKVAKRGQDVALRCDPISGHVSLFWYQQALGQGPEFLTYFQNEAQLDKSGLPSDRFFAERPEGSVSTLKIQRTQQEDSAVYLCASSLDGGTKTQYFGPGTRLLVL.